This TCR beta chain stems from a study of neoadjuvant anti-PD-1 for oral cavity cancer. There are 13 residues in the CDR3. Germline V gene sequence: CDR1 SGHAT, CDR2 FQNNGV. V shed 5 bases and J shed 7 bases, with 11 bases lying between them. Generated by immunoSEQ multiplex PCR, the TCRdb table keeps only in-frame clones and is missing some. This table has about 72,000 clones, 80% to 90% appearing once. This clonotype was sampled from a person between 35 and 79 years old with oral cavity squamous cell carcinoma. The gene calls are TRBV11-2 and TRBJ2-2; D call uncertain. The sequences come from PBMCs, collected before nivolumab (anti-PD-1) treatment. The CDR3 is CASSRWQDGELFF. The DNA for the CDR3 is TGTGCCAGCAGCCGCTGGCAGGACGGGGAGCTGTTTTTT.